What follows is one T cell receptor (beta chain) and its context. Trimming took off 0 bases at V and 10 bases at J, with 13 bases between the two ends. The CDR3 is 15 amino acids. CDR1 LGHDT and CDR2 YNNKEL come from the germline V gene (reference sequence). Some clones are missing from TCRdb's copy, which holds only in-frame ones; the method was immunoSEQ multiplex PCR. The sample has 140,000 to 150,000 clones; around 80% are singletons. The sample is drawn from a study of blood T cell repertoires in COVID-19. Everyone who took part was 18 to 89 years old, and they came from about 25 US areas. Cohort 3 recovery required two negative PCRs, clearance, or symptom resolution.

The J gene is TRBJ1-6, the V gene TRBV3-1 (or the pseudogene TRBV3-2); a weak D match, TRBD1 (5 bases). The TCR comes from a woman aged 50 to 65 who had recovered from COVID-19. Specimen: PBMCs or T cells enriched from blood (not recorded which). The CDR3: CASSQEGGGSSPLHF. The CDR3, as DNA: TGTGCCAGCAGCCAAGAAGGCGGGGGTAGCTCACCCCTCCACTTT.